A single T cell receptor (beta chain) is shown here with its context. A second PCR of roughly 7 to 11 cycles used a sample-barcoded 5' primer and a J-beta primer mix. TCRdb fed the 5' RACE reads into MiXCR, producing one record per CDR3 protein. The sample records about 1.4 million distinct CDR3 sequences, approximately 59% being singletons. This sample stems from a study of blood T cells in healthy people across ages. The V end was cut by 3 bases, the J end by 7 bases, with 4 bases between. The CDR3 sequence is 11 residues long. Germline CDR1 and CDR2: LGHDT and YNNKEL (reference sequence). The source material was blood. The chain uses TRBV3-1 and TRBJ1-3; no firm D call. The sequence was obtained from a man in his late teens or twenties in good health. In DNA, the CDR3 is TGTGCCAGCAGCCAGGCTAACACCATATATTTT. It is translated as CASSQANTIYF.